This T cell receptor beta chain was retrieved from a study of shared clonotypes between healthy human individuals. Naive CD4+ cells were CD45RA-selected; the remaining cells were memory. Some clones are missing from TCRdb's copy, which holds only in-frame ones; the method was immunoSEQ multiplex PCR. There are nearly 1,000,000 clones in the sample; approximately 80% occur only once, and about 1.5% lies in the top ten. In its sample, this clone was seen many times. This CDR3 comprises 13 residues. Sequencing input: memory CD4+ T cells sorted from blood. Subset in this sample: CD45RA-negative fraction. The chain employs TRBV21-1 and TRBJ2-7. TRBV21-1 is a known pseudogene. The TCR sequence derives from a man aged 18 to 30 in good health. CDR3 residues: CASSKVKDDEQYF. CDR3 nucleotide sequence: TGTGCCAGCAGCAAAGTTAAAGACGACGAGCAGTACTTC.